Listed below are T cell receptor beta chains from one sample, sequenced in a study of CD8 T cells in Susac syndrome. TCRdb independently ran MiXCR on the immunoSEQ multiplex PCR reads; one entry per CDR3 protein. The sample yields some 210,000 distinct CDR3 sequences, about 95% seen once. Sequencing was done on a sample of CD4+ T cells from PBMCs. These TCRs come from a human donor with Susac syndrome. Both conserved end residues are part of each CDR3. A D gene is named only where the DNA matches it firmly. Clone size is shown for a subset of rows, as once, few, many or a class of expanded clone.

TRBV4-3	TRBJ1-1	.	.	TGCGCCAGCAGCCAATTCCCCGGTAACACTGAAGCTTTCTTT	CASSQFPGNTEAFF
TRBV7-2	TRBJ2-1	TRBD2	.	TGTGCCAGCAGCCGAGCCTCACTAGCGGGGGGGGGCGGTGAGCAGTTCTTC	CASSRASLAGGGGEQFF
TRBV29-1	TRBJ2-2	.	once	TGCAGCGTTGAAATCGGAGGCGGGGAGGCCGGGGAGCTGTTTTTT	CSVEIGGGEAGELFF
TRBV6-5	TRBJ1-1	TRBD1	.	TGTGCCAGCAGTTACGGGGGGACAGGGGGCTTTTACACTGAAGCTTTCTTT	CASSYGGTGGFYTEAFF
TRBV2	TRBJ1-5	.	.	TGTGCCAGCAGTGAAAGGCCCTACCTCCAGCCCCAGCATTTT	CASSERPYLQPQHF
TRBV5-1	TRBJ1-1	TRBD1	.	TGCGCCAGCAGCCCGTGGGGACAGGGGGTCCCTATGAACACTGAAGCTTTCTTT	CASSPWGQGVPMNTEAFF
TRBV30	TRBJ1-6	TRBD1	.	TGTGCCTGGAGTGTAGACAGGGTTAATTCACCCCTCCACTTT	CAWSVDRVNSPLHF
TRBV12-3/TRBV12-4	TRBJ2-5	TRBD1	.	TGTGCCAGCAGGATCTCAGGGGGCTCGGAGACCCAGTACTTC	CASRISGGSETQYF
TRBV29-1	TRBJ1-1	.	.	TGCAGCGTCAAACTGAACACTGAAGCTTTCTTT	CSVKLNTEAFF
TRBV6-5	TRBJ2-5	.	.	TGTGCCAGCAGTTGGAGACCAGCGAAGAAGGGAGAGACCCAGTACTTC	CASSWRPAKKGETQYF
TRBV7-3	TRBJ1-1	.	.	TGTGCCAGCACCCTTGCGGGCGGGAACACTGAAGCTTTCTTT	CASTLAGGNTEAFF
TRBV27	TRBJ1-5	TRBD1	.	TGTGCCAGCAGTCCTTACAGGGGACAAAATCAGCCCCAGCATTTT	CASSPYRGQNQPQHF
TRBV12-3/TRBV12-4	TRBJ2-7	TRBD1	.	TGTGCCAGCAGTTCCGGGACAGCCCTGAGCGAGCAGTACTTC	CASSSGTALSEQYF
TRBV5-1	TRBJ1-2	.	few	TGCGCCAGCAGCCTGACCACCCAACAGGGTGGAGGTGGCTACACCTTC	CASSLTTQQGGGGYTF
TRBV30	TRBJ2-5	.	.	TGTGCCTGGAGTAAGACAGTCCCTCAAGAGACCCAGTACTTC	CAWSKTVPQETQYF
TRBV28	TRBJ2-2	.	.	TGTGCCACCTCCCGCGCAGACTGGACCGGGGAGCTGTTTTTT	CATSRADWTGELFF
TRBV11-3	TRBJ2-7	TRBD1	.	TGTGCCAGCAGCTTTGGGACAGGGGCCCACGAGCAGTACTTC	CASSFGTGAHEQYF
TRBV19	TRBJ2-3	.	.	TGTGCCAGTAGTATAGTCCGTCGTGGAAGGGATACGCAGTATTTT	CASSIVRRGRDTQYF
TRBV28	TRBJ1-5	.	.	TGTGCCAGTTCAGCGCGTCAGCCCCAGCATTTT	CASSARQPQHF
TRBV3-1	TRBJ2-5	.	once	TGTGCCAGCAGCCAAGGACCCCAGCTCCCCCAGTACTTC	CASSQGPQLPQYF
TRBV7-8	TRBJ1-5	.	.	TGTGCCAGCAGCTTAGAGGACAGTTTTAGCAATCAGCCCCAGCATTTT	CASSLEDSFSNQPQHF
TRBV7-2	TRBJ2-5	TRBD2	.	TGTGCCAGCAGCTCAAGACGAGGGCGGGGGGGCCAAGAGACCCAGTACTTC	CASSSRRGRGGQETQYF
TRBV12-3/TRBV12-4	TRBJ1-4	.	.	TGTGCCAGCAGGCGCGACTCAGGGAATGAAAAACTGTTTTTT	CASRRDSGNEKLFF
TRBV3-1	TRBJ1-2	.	.	TGTGCCAGCAGCCATCCAGGGGCTCACTATGGCTACACCTTC	CASSHPGAHYGYTF
TRBV20-1	TRBJ1-5	.	.	TGCAGTGCTAGGAGGGGGGGTCGGAATTCACGTGGCAATCAGCCCCAGCATTTT	CSARRGGRNSRGNQPQHF
TRBV12-3/TRBV12-4	TRBJ2-3	TRBD2	.	TGTGCCAGCAGTTTACTAGCGGGGAGCACAGATACGCAGTATTTT	CASSLLAGSTDTQYF
TRBV5-1	TRBJ2-2	.	once	TGCGCCAGCAGCCCCGACTTTGCGACCAACACCGGGGAGCTGTTTTTT	CASSPDFATNTGELFF
TRBV10-3	TRBJ2-7	TRBD1	.	TGTGCCATCAGCCCCATACAGGGGAAGTACGAGCAGTACTTC	CAISPIQGKYEQYF
TRBV25-1	TRBJ2-3	.	.	TGTGCCAGCAATCGGGACCGAGCGGATACGCAGTATTTT	CASNRDRADTQYF
TRBV20-1	TRBJ1-1	.	.	TGCAGTGCAATCGATCAGGTCGACACTGAAGCTTTCTTT	CSAIDQVDTEAFF
TRBV5-1	TRBJ1-2	.	.	TGCGCCAGCAGCTTGGCCCTGGACACTAACTATGGCTACACCTTC	CASSLALDTNYGYTF